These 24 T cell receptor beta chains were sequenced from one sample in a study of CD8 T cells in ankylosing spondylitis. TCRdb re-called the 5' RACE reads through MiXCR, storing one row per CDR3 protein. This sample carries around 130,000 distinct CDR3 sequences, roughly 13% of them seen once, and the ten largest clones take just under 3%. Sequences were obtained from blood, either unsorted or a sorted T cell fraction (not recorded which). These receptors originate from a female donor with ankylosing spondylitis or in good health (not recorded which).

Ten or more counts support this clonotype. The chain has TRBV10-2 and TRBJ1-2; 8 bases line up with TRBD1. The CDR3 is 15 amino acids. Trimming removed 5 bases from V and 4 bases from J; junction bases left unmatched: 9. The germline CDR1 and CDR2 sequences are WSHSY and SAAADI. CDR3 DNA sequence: TGCGCCAGCAGTCAACAACAGACAGGGGCCTATGGCTACACCTTC. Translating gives CASSQQQTGAYGYTF.

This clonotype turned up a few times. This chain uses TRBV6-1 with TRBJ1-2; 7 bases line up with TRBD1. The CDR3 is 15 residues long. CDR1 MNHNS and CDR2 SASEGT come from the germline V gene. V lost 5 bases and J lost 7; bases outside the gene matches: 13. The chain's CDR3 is CASSKTQGVLSGYTF. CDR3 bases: TGTGCCAGCAGTAAGACCCAGGGGGTGTTAAGTGGCTACACCTTC.

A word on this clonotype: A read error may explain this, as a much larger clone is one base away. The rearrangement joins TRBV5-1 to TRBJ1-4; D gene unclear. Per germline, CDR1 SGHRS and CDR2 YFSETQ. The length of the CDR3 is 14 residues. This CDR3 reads CASSLPGSGEQLFF. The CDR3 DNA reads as TGCGCCAGCAGCTTGCCCGGGTCAGGTGAACAACTGTTTTTT.

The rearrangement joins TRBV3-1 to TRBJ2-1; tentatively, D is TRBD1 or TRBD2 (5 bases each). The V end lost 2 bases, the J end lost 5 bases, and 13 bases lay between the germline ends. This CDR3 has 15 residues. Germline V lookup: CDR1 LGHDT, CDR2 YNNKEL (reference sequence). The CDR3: CASSQRGTVDNEQFF. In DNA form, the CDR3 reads TGTGCCAGCAGCCAACGTGGGACGGTAGACAATGAGCAGTTCTTC.

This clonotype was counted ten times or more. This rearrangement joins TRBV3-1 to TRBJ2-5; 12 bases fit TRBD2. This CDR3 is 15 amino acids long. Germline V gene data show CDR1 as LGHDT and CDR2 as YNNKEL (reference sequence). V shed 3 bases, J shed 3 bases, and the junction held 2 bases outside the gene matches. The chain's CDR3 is CASSQGLAGKETQYF. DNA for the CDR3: TGTGCCAGCAGCCAGGGACTAGCGGGCAAAGAGACCCAGTACTTC.

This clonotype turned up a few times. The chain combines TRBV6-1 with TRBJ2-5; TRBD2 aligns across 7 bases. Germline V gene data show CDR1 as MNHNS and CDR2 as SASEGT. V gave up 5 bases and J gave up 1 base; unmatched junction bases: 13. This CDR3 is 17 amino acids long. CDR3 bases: TGTGCCAGCAGTAAAGGCAAAGTGGCTAGCGGCCAAGAGACCCAGTACTTC. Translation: CASSKGKVASGQETQYF.

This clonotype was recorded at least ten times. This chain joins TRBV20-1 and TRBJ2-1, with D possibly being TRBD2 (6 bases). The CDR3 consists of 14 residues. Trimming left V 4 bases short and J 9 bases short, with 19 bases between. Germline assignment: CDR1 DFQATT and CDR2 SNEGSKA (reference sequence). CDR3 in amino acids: CSATIPSSAGEQFF. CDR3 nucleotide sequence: TGCAGTGCTACAATCCCGTCTAGCGCGGGTGAGCAGTTCTTC.

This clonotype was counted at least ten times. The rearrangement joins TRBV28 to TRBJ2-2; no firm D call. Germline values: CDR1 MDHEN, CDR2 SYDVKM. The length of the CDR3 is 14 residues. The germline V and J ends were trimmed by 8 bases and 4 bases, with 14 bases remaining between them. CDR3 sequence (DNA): TGTGCCAGCCTAAGATCGAGGACCACCGGGGAGCTGTTTTTT. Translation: CASLRSRTTGELFF.

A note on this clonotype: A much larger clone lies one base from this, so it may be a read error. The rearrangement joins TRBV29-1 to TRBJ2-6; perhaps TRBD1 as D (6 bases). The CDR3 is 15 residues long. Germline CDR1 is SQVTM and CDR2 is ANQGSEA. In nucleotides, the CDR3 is TGCAGCGTTGAAGATGGGCGAAAGGGGGTCAACGTCCTGACTTTC. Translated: CSVEDGRKGVNVLTF.

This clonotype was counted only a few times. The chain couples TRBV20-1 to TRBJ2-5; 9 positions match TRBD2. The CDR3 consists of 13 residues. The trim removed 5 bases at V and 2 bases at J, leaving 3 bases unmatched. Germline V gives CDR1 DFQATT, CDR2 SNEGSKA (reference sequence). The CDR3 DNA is TGCAGTGCTGGACTAGCGTTACAAGAGACCCAGTACTTC. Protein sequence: CSAGLALQETQYF.

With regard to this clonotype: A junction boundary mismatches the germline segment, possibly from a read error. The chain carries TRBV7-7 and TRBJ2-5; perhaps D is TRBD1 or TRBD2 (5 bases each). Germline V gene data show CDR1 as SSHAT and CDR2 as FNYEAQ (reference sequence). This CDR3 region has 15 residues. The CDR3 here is CASSFSPGSQETQYF. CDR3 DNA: TGTGCTAGCAGCTTCTCCCCAGGGAGTCAAGAGACCCAGTACTTC. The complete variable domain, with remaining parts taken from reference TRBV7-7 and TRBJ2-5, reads GAGVSQSPRYKVTKRGQDVTLRCDPISSHATLYWYQQALGQGPEFLTYFNYEAQPDKSGLPSDRFSAERPEGSISTLTIQRTEQRDSAMYRCASSFSPGSQETQYFGPGTRLLVL.

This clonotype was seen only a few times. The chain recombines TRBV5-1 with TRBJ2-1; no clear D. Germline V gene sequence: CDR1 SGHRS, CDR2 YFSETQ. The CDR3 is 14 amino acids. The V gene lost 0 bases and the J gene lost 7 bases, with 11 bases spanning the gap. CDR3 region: CASSLAVVVNEQFF. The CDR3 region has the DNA TGCGCCAGCAGCTTGGCGGTTGTAGTTAATGAGCAGTTCTTC.

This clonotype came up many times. The CDR3: CASSSSGRGNTGELFF. CDR3 in DNA: TGTGCCAGCAGTTCGAGCGGCCGGGGGAACACCGGGGAGCTGTTTTTT. The genes are TRBV28 and TRBJ2-2; perhaps TRBD2 as D (5 bases). CDR1 is MDHEN and CDR2 is SYDVKM in the germline V gene. There are 16 residues in the CDR3. V lost 4 bases, J lost 1 base, and 13 bases lay in between.

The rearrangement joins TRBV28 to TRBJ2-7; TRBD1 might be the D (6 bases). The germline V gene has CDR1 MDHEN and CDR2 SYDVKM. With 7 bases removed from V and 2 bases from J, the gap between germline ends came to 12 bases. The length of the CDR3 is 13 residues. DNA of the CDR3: TGTGCCAGCAAGCTGGGGGCAGCCTACGAGCAGTACTTC. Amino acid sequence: CASKLGAAYEQYF.

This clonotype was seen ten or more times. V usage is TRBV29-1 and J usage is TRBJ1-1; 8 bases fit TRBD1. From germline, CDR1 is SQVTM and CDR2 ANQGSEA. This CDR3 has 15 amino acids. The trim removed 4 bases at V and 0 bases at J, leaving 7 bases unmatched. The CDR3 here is CSVARDRNMNTEAFF. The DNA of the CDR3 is TGCAGCGTTGCCCGGGACAGGAATATGAACACTGAAGCTTTCTTT.

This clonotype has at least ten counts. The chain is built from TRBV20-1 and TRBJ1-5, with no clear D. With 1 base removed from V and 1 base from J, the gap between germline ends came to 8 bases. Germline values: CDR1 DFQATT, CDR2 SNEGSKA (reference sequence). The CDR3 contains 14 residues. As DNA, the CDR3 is TGCAGTGCTAGAGTGGCAGCAAGCAATCAGCCCCAGCATTTT. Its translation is CSARVAASNQPQHF.

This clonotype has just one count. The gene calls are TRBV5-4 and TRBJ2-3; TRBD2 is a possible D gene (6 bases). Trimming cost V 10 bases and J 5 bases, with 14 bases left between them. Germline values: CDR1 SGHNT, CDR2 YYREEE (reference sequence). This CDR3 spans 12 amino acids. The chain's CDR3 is CAAGGPVDTQYF. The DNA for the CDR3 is TGTGCCGCCGGGGGACCTGTAGATACGCAGTATTTT.

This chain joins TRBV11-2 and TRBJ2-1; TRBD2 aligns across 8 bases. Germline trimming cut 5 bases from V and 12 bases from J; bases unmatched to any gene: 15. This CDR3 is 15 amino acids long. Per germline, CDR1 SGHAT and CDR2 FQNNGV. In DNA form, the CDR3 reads TGTGCCAGCAGCCTTAGCGGGATAGGAGAAGCGGGGCAGTTCTTC. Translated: CASSLSGIGEAGQFF.

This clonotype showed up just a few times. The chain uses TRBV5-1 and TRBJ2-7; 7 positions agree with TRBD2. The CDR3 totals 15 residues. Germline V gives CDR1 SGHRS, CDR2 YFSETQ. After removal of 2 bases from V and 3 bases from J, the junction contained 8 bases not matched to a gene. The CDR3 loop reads CASSFGAGVYYEQYF. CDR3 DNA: TGCGCCAGCAGCTTCGGTGCGGGAGTTTACTACGAGCAGTACTTC.

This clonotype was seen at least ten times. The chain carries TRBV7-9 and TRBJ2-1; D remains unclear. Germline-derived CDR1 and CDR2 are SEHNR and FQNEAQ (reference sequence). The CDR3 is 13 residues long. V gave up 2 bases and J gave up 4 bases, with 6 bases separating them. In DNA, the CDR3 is TGTGCCAGCAGCTTATTGGCGTACAATGAGCAGTTCTTC. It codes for CASSLLAYNEQFF.

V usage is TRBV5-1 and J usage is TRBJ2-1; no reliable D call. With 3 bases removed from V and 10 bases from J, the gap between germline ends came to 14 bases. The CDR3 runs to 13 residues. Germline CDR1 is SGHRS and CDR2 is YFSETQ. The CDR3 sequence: CASSSYAEREQFF. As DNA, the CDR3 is TGCGCCAGCAGCTCGTACGCAGAAAGAGAGCAGTTCTTC.

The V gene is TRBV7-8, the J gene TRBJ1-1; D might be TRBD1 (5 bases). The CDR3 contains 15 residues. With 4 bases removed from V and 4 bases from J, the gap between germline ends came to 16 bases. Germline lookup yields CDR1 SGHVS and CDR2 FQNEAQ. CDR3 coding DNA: TGTGCCAGCAGCTCACCCGTATTCGGGGGCACTGAAGCTTTCTTT. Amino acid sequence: CASSSPVFGGTEAFF.

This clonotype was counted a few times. The CDR3 reads CASSLGGSGLNQPQHF. The CDR3 DNA sequence: TGCGCCAGCAGCTTGGGGGGGAGTGGGCTCAATCAGCCCCAGCATTTT. The chain links TRBV5-1 to TRBJ1-5; D perhaps matches TRBD1 (5 bases). From germline, CDR1 is SGHRS and CDR2 YFSETQ. Trimming removed 0 bases at V and 3 bases at J, with 13 bases between. This CDR3 has 16 residues.

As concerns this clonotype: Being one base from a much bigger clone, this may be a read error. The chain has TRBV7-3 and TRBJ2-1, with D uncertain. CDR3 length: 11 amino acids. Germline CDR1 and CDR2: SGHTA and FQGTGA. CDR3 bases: TGTACCAGCAGCTTAACAAATGAGCAGTTCTTC. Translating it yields CTSSLTNEQFF.